Below, 5 T cell receptor beta chains from the same sample are listed, as sequenced in a study of radiotherapy plus CTLA-4 blockade in lung cancer. Profiled with immunoSEQ multiplex PCR; TCRdb holds only in-frame clones, not every one. The sample has some 32,000 clones, around four fifths seen once. This specimen was peripheral blood, taken from a patient treated with radiotherapy plus ipilimumab. Receptors were obtained from a human donor with non-small cell lung cancer that progressed on radiotherapy plus ipilimumab.

This chain uses TRBV6-6 with TRBJ1-1; TRBD1 aligns across 7 bases. The CDR3 has 13 residues. CDR1 MNHNY and CDR2 SVGAGI come from the germline V gene (reference sequence). The V segment lost 5 bases and the J segment 1 base; nucleotides outside the gene matches: 1. The CDR3 protein is CASSDRANTEAFF. CDR3 in DNA: TGTGCCAGCAGTGACAGGGCGAACACTGAAGCTTTCTTT.

The chain is built from TRBV14 and TRBJ2-2, with 9 bases identical to TRBD2. Germline values: CDR1 SGHDN, CDR2 FVKESK. The CDR3 extends over 16 amino acids. V shed 2 bases and J 4 bases; nucleotides not matched to a gene: 5. This chain's CDR3 is CASSQSGGPGTGELFF. The CDR3 DNA is TGTGCCAGCAGCCAAAGCGGGGGGCCGGGCACCGGGGAGCTGTTTTTT.

This chain uses TRBV6-6 with TRBJ2-1; 10 bases line up with TRBD1. CDR1 is MNHNY and CDR2 is SVGAGI in the germline V gene (reference sequence). This CDR3 spans 14 amino acids. Trimming removed 2 bases from V and 7 bases from J; junction bases left unmatched: 2. The DNA for the CDR3 is TGTGCCAGCAGTTACAGGACAGGGGGGAATGAGCAGTTCTTC. It yields the protein CASSYRTGGNEQFF.

V gene TRBV5-1 combines with J gene TRBJ2-5; 16 nucleotides match TRBD2. CDR3 size: 14 residues. Germline values: CDR1 SGHRS, CDR2 YFSETQ. V dropped 9 bases and J dropped 9; count of bases not matched to a gene: 8. The CDR3 loop reads CATRPGLAGGAQYF. CDR3 sequence (DNA): TGCGCCACCCGACCGGGACTAGCGGGGGGGGCCCAGTACTTC. Full variable domain (rest looked up from reference TRBV5-1 and TRBJ2-5): KAGVTQTPRYLIKTRGQQVTLSCSPISGHRSVSWYQQTPGQGLQFLFEYFSETQRNKGNFPGRFSGRQFSNSRSEMNVSTLELGDSALYLCATRPGLAGGAQYFGPGTRLLVL.

This chain joins TRBV5-6 and TRBJ2-1, with D possibly matching TRBD2 (6 bases). Trimming shortened V by 3 bases and J by 0 bases, and 10 bases separated the two germline ends. This CDR3 is 15 amino acids long. Germline V CDR1 and CDR2: SGHDT, YYEEEE. CDR3 sequence: CASSSSAGSYNEQFF. Written as DNA, the CDR3 is TGTGCCAGCAGCTCTAGCGCGGGCTCCTACAATGAGCAGTTCTTC.